Following are 26 T cell receptor beta chains from one sample sequenced in a study of metastatic and nonmetastatic thyroid tumors. TCRdb re-clonotyped the PCR reads through MiXCR. Found here are 35,000 to 50,000 clones, roughly 3.9% of them singletons; the top ten hold less than 10%. Every patient was untreated before thyroid surgery. The sequenced sample was blood. The source is a female donor with papillary thyroid cancer or a benign thyroid nodule (not recorded which). Some clones in this sample may be carry-over from other donors' samples.

To note about this clone: A junction boundary mismatches the germline segment, possibly from a read error. The chain recombines TRBV6-5 with TRBJ1-1; perhaps TRBD1 as D (6 bases). The V gene's germline CDR1 is MNHEY and CDR2 SVGAGI. There are 16 residues in the CDR3. CDR3 sequence: CASIYAGAGAGTEAFF. For the CDR3, the DNA is TGTGCCAGCATTTACGCTGGGGCAGGGGCGGGAACTGAAGCTTTCTTT.

This clone was detected many times. The V and J genes are TRBV14 and TRBJ1-1, with 7 bases identical to TRBD1. Trimming at V came to 3 bases and at J to 6 bases, leaving 10 bases not matched to a gene. The germline gives CDR1 SGHDN, CDR2 FVKESK. This CDR3 comprises 15 residues. CDR3 amino acids: CASSQETGFISEAFF. Written as DNA, the CDR3 is TGTGCCAGCAGCCAGGAGACAGGGTTCATCTCTGAAGCTTTCTTT.

This chain joins TRBV6-2 or TRBV6-3 and TRBJ1-1; unclear D gene. The CDR3 covers 14 residues. Germline CDR1 MNHEY, CDR2 SVGEGT. Trimming pared 9 bases from V and 5 bases from J, leaving 19 bases between. CDR3 region: CARSPPGSGTEAFF. In DNA, the CDR3 is TGTGCCAGAAGCCCACCGGGGTCGGGAACTGAAGCTTTCTTT.

The chain employs TRBV6-1 and TRBJ2-7, with D possibly TRBD1 on 6 matching bases. This CDR3 spans 13 amino acids. Germline V lookup: CDR1 MNHNS, CDR2 SASEGT. V was pared by 4 bases and J by 2 bases, with 9 bases between. The CDR3 DNA is TGTGCCAGCAGTGGGGACATGACCTACGAGCAGTACTTC. Its protein product is CASSGDMTYEQYF.

In its sample, this clone was seen a few times. The rearrangement links TRBV6-1 to TRBJ1-2, with D tentatively TRBD1 (5 bases). V was trimmed by 1 base and J by 4 bases, leaving 10 bases between them. CDR3 length equals 14 residues. Germline values: CDR1 MNHNS, CDR2 SASEGT. This CDR3 reads CASSEVGGIYGYTF. CDR3 nucleotides: TGTGCCAGCAGTGAAGTGGGGGGAATCTATGGCTACACCTTC.

Details on this clone: The junction does not match germline at one end; this may be a read error. The rearrangement uses TRBV25-1 and TRBJ2-5; D possibly corresponds to TRBD1 (5 bases). Germline-derived CDR1 and CDR2 are MGHDK and SYGVNS. This CDR3 comprises 15 residues. Written as DNA, the CDR3 is TGTGCCCGCAGTGAAGTGCCGACAGTCACGGAGACCCAGTACTTC. Translation: CARSEVPTVTETQYF.

This clone was found a few times. The chain combines TRBV20-1 with TRBJ2-3; 13 bases match TRBD2. V dropped 7 bases and J dropped 5; count of bases not matched to a gene: 6. Germline values: CDR1 DFQATT, CDR2 SNEGSKA (reference sequence). The CDR3 length is 14 residues. CDR3 loop: CSVGGLAGEDTQYF. The CDR3 DNA follows: TGCAGTGTGGGAGGACTAGCGGGAGAAGATACGCAGTATTTT.

In its sample, this clone was seen many times. Other DNA sequences in the sample encode the same CDR3. The chain has TRBV24-1 and TRBJ2-3; 9 positions match TRBD1. Germline-derived CDR1 and CDR2 are KGHDR and SFDVKD. The CDR3 length is 14 residues. Trimming cost V 7 bases and J 9 bases; bases outside gene matches: 10. The CDR3 loop reads CATRGDRVVDTQYF. The CDR3 nucleotides read TGTGCCACCAGGGGGGACAGGGTGGTAGACACGCAGTATTTT.

This clone was seen repeatedly, ten times or more. The chain uses TRBV24-1 and TRBJ2-3, with TRBD1 matching over 7 bases. V shed 4 bases, J shed 1 base, and the junction held 7 bases outside the gene matches. CDR3 length: 16 residues. In germline, CDR1 is KGHDR, CDR2 SFDVKD. The CDR3 protein is CATSDPGQAGTDTQYF. In nucleotides, the CDR3 is TGTGCCACCAGTGACCCCGGACAGGCGGGCACAGATACGCAGTATTTT.

This clone showed up just a few times. The chain recombines TRBV6-2 or TRBV6-3 with TRBJ2-7, with 11 bases fitting TRBD1. This CDR3 region has 15 residues. Per the germline V gene, CDR1 is MNHEY and CDR2 is SVGEGT. The V segment lost 6 bases and the J segment 10 bases; nucleotides outside the gene matches: 14. In DNA form, the CDR3 reads TGTGCCAGCAGCCGCGGGACAGGGGGATCCTACTATCAGTACTTC. Translating it yields CASSRGTGGSYYQYF.

This clone was seen many times. The chain carries TRBV5-1 and TRBJ1-2; 7 bases agree with TRBD1. The germline gives CDR1 SGHRS, CDR2 YFSETQ. CDR3 size: 17 residues. Germline trimming cut 3 bases from V and 0 bases from J; bases unmatched to any gene: 11. CDR3 DNA sequence: TGCGCCAGCAGCTATTCCCCCGGGACAGTAGCTAACTATGGCTACACCTTC. Translating it yields CASSYSPGTVANYGYTF.

There are a few counts of this clone. One end of the junction is discordant with germline, which a read error may explain. V is TRBV12-3 or TRBV12-4 and J is TRBJ2-7; the match to TRBD2 covers 8 bases. The CDR3 runs to 15 residues. CDR3 DNA: TGTGCCAGCAGCATGAGGACTAGCCCCTCCTACGAGCAGCACTTC. This sequence encodes CASSMRTSPSYEQHF.

The chain employs TRBV12-3 or TRBV12-4 and TRBJ2-7; D is uncertain. This CDR3 has 11 residues. V was pared by 3 bases and J by 3 bases, with 3 bases between. The CDR3 spells CASSFNYEQYF. CDR3 nucleotides: TGTGCCAGCAGTTTTAACTACGAGCAGTACTTC.

The chain has TRBV6-5 and TRBJ2-7; TRBD1 matches 11 bases. V trimming: 6 bases; J trimming: 3 bases; junction bases outside the gene matches: 7. The germline CDR1 and CDR2 sequences are MNHEY and SVGAGI. This CDR3 contains 15 residues. CDR3 amino acids: CASSYDGTGGYEQYF. The CDR3 DNA sequence: TGTGCCAGCAGCTACGACGGGACAGGGGGCTACGAGCAGTACTTC.

The sample holds many counts of this clone. The V call is TRBV10-1, the J call TRBJ2-2; perhaps TRBD2 as D (6 bases). CDR3 length: 14 amino acids. In germline, CDR1 is WNHNN, CDR2 SYGVQD (reference sequence). V lost 0 bases and J 5 bases, leaving 7 bases between the germline ends. The CDR3 loop reads CASSESGGTGELFF. The CDR3 DNA follows: TGCGCCAGCAGTGAGTCGGGGGGAACCGGGGAGCTGTTTTTT.

This clone was seen a handful of times. This may be a read error: a much more frequent sequence differs by one nucleotide. The chain couples TRBV7-9 to TRBJ1-2; D remains ambiguous. This CDR3 contains 13 residues. Looked up from germline, CDR1 is SEHNR and CDR2 is FQNEAQ (reference sequence). Trimming left V 0 bases short and J 5 bases short, with 7 bases between. CDR3 residues: CASSLATGYGYTF. CDR3 DNA sequence: TGTGCCAGCAGCTTAGCGACCGGATATGGCTACACCTTC.

This clone came up many times. V and J are TRBV20-1 and TRBJ2-7, with a weak D call TRBD1 (5 bases). Germline V lookup: CDR1 DFQATT, CDR2 SNEGSKA (reference sequence). The CDR3 is 13 residues long. Between the trimmed V and J ends, which lost 3 bases and 3 bases, there was a span of 12 bases. For the CDR3, the DNA is TGCAGTGCTAGTACGACAGAATACTACGAGCAGTACTTC. This sequence encodes CSASTTEYYEQYF.

The chain links TRBV6-4 to TRBJ2-3; possibly TRBD2 for D (6 bases). The germline V gene has CDR1 MRHNA and CDR2 SNTAGT. Trimming removed 3 bases at V and 5 bases at J, with 9 bases between. CDR3 length equals 13 residues. The CDR3 DNA follows: TGTGCCAGCAGTGAGGGACTCCGAGATACGCAGTATTTT. This translates into CASSEGLRDTQYF.

This clone is classed as medium-sized (0.01 to 0.1%). V usage is TRBV6-1 and J usage is TRBJ2-2; D gene ambiguous. Germline-derived CDR1 and CDR2 are MNHNS and SASEGT. Between the trimmed V and J ends, which lost 5 bases and 0 bases, there was a span of 7 bases. There are 14 residues in the CDR3. DNA of the CDR3: TGTGCCAGCAGTTTCGGTCCGAACACCGGGGAGCTGTTTTTT. Its translation: CASSFGPNTGELFF.

Ten or more counts support this clone. J is TRBJ1-1 and V is TRBV19, with D maybe TRBD1 (6 bases). V was clipped by 5 bases and J by 3 bases, with 10 bases between them. CDR3 size: 13 residues. Germline CDR1 LNHDA, CDR2 SQIVND (reference sequence). The DNA for the CDR3 is TGTGCCAGTAGTGGCCGGACAGACACTGAAGCTTTCTTT. This translates into CASSGRTDTEAFF.

This clone occurred many times. The CDR3 coding sequence is TGTGCCAGCAGTTTTGCGACTAGCGGGAGAGGGGAAGATACGCAGTATTTT. Its translation is CASSFATSGRGEDTQYF. This chain joins TRBV6-1 and TRBJ2-3; 12 nucleotides align to TRBD2. The CDR3 extends over 17 amino acids. V dropped 5 bases and J dropped 5; count of bases not matched to a gene: 11. CDR1 is MNHNS, CDR2 SASEGT, per germline.

This clone was picked up many times. The chain is built from TRBV19 and TRBJ2-1; TRBD2 agrees at 15 bases. CDR3 length: 16 amino acids. Looked up from germline, CDR1 is LNHDA and CDR2 is SQIVND (reference sequence). V was clipped by 5 bases and J by 4 bases; unmatched bases: 3. CDR3 DNA: TGTGCCAGTAGTCCTGGACTAGCGGGAGGGTACAATGAGCAGTTCTTC. Residues: CASSPGLAGGYNEQFF.

This clone was observed many times. This rearrangement joins TRBV6-1 to TRBJ2-3; D unclear. The CDR3 runs 13 residues. Between the trimmed V and J ends, which lost 6 bases and 1 base, there was a span of 8 bases. Germline loops: CDR1 MNHNS, CDR2 SASEGT. The CDR3 region has the DNA TGTGCCAGCAGAGAGTTACGCACAGATACGCAGTATTTT. Its protein product is CASRELRTDTQYF.

This clone was seen repeatedly, ten times or more. The chain carries TRBV7-2 and TRBJ2-3; the D gene is possibly TRBD2 (5 bases). V lost 5 bases to trimming and J lost 4 bases, with 13 bases between them. Germline CDR1 and CDR2: SGHTA and FQGNSA. CDR3 length: 14 residues. DNA for the CDR3: TGTGCCAGCAGCCCAACTAGTTCTTCAGATACGCAGTATTTT. Amino acids: CASSPTSSSDTQYF.

This clone was found many times. The genes are TRBV19 and TRBJ2-2; possibly TRBD1 for D (5 bases). From germline, CDR1 is LNHDA and CDR2 SQIVND (reference sequence). CDR3 length equals 16 residues. V lost 5 bases to trimming and J lost 1 base, with 14 bases between them. CDR3 residues: CASSPRGGLNTGELFF. As DNA, the CDR3 is TGTGCCAGTAGTCCTAGGGGCGGTTTGAACACCGGGGAGCTGTTTTTT.

This clone came up a few times. CDR3 DNA: TGTGCCAGTAGTAACACAGGGGAGACCTACGAGCAGTACTTC. Translating it yields CASSNTGETYEQYF. The rearrangement joins TRBV19 to TRBJ2-7; 7 bases agree with TRBD1. The CDR3 runs to 14 residues. The J segment lost 2 bases and the V segment lost 4 bases, leaving 5 bases of the junction unmatched. The germline V gene encodes CDR1 LNHDA and CDR2 SQIVND (reference sequence).